Sequencing of this TCR beta chain was carried out in a study of cytomegalovirus exposure and HLA in healthy donors. Primers for the PCR totalled 60 Vbeta and 13 Jbeta. TCRdb's copy holds only in-frame clones and misses some; the assay was immunoSEQ multiplex PCR. This repertoire includes some 51,000 clones. CDR3 length: 17 residues. Germline V gene sequence: CDR1 SGHNT, CDR2 YYREEE (reference sequence). V trimming: 0 bases; J trimming: 5 bases; junction bases outside the gene matches: 11. The sample taken for sequencing was PBMCs. The J gene is TRBJ2-3, the V gene TRBV5-4; 8 bases line up with TRBD1. The TCR sequence derives from a man aged 45 to 65 in good health and CMV-seropositive. The CDR3 region has the DNA TGTGCCAGCAGCTTGGGTGCTAGTGGGACAGGCCAAGATACGCAGTATTTT. This gives the protein CASSLGASGTGQDTQYF.